This entry lists 8 T cell receptor beta chains sequenced from one sample in a study of post-analysis software for immune sequencing data. These receptors have no known antigen. General study points: Four to six TRBV segments were more frequent in patients than controls; TRBV5-6, TRBV5-1 and TRBV20-1 belonged to this group.

Tagging with unique molecular identifiers was a feature of the TCR beta cDNA libraries. In TCRdb, the PCR reads were re-called with MiXCR into one record per CDR3 protein. Here the sample spans about 540,000 distinct CDR3 sequences, 30% to 40% being singletons. The sequencing sample was made of blood. Receptor source: a girl younger than 18 with multiple sclerosis.

This clonotype turned up a few times. The chain joins TRBV11-2 to TRBJ2-7; TRBD2 matches at 10 bases. V trimming: 3 bases; J trimming: 3 bases; junction bases outside the gene matches: 8. The V gene's germline CDR1 is SGHAT and CDR2 FQNNGV. This CDR3 is built from 16 residues. CDR3 bases: TGTGCCAGCAGCTTCTTGACTAGCGGGCGTTACTACGAGCAGTACTTC. Its protein is CASSFLTSGRYYEQYF.

This clonotype appeared a single time. A junction boundary mismatches the germline segment, possibly from a read error. The genes are TRBV6-6 and TRBJ2-5, with 9 bases fitting TRBD2. This CDR3 spans 16 amino acids. From germline, CDR1 is MNHNY and CDR2 SVGAGI (reference sequence). The CDR3: CAGSPKRAGGAKTQYF. DNA for the CDR3: TGTGCCGGCAGCCCAAAACGAGCGGGGGGAGCGAAGACCCAGTACTTC.

This clonotype was observed a handful of times. A read error may produce the germline difference seen at one junction end. The CDR3 spells CASSPRGADSAEQFF. The CDR3 nucleotides are TGTGCTAGCAGCCCTAGGGGGGCGGATTCGGCTGAGCAGTTCTTC. The chain employs TRBV7-7 and TRBJ2-1; possibly TRBD1 or TRBD2 for D (6 bases each). CDR1 SSHAT and CDR2 FNYEAQ come from the germline V gene (reference sequence). The CDR3 totals 15 residues.

This clonotype was detected a few times. The chain joins TRBV20-1 to TRBJ2-5; 9 bases are shared with TRBD1. CDR3 length: 14 residues. CDR1 is DFQATT, CDR2 SNEGSKA, per germline (reference sequence). V was clipped by 4 bases and J by 2 bases; unmatched bases: 5. CDR3 nucleotide sequence: TGCAGTGCTACACAGGGGGCACGACAAGAGACCCAGTACTTC. This translates into CSATQGARQETQYF.

This clonotype showed up just a few times. The chain is built from TRBV5-1 and TRBJ2-5; no definite D call. This CDR3 is 14 amino acids long. Between the trimmed V and J ends, which lost 1 base and 0 bases, there was a span of 7 bases. Germline V gene sequence: CDR1 SGHRS, CDR2 YFSETQ. CDR3 in DNA: TGCGCCAGCAGCTTGTTAGGAGACCAAGAGACCCAGTACTTC. This gives the protein CASSLLGDQETQYF. The full variable domain, rest sourced from reference TRBV5-1 and TRBJ2-5, is KAGVTQTPRYLIKTRGQQVTLSCSPISGHRSVSWYQQTPGQGLQFLFEYFSETQRNKGNFPGRFSGRQFSNSRSEMNVSTLELGDSALYLCASSLLGDQETQYFGPGTRLLVL.

This clonotype came up a few times. The chain employs TRBV9 and TRBJ2-5, with D uncertain. The germline gives CDR1 SGDLS, CDR2 YYNGEE. The CDR3 contains 15 residues. The V gene lost 0 bases and the J gene lost 1 base, with 10 bases spanning the gap. This CDR3 reads CASSVVGQLQETQYF. The CDR3 bases are TGTGCCAGCAGCGTAGTTGGGCAGCTCCAAGAGACCCAGTACTTC.

The chain links TRBV6-6 to TRBJ2-7; the D is unclear. Trimming took 6 bases from V and 3 from J, leaving 18 bases between them. CDR1 and CDR2 (germline): MNHNY, SVGAGI (reference sequence). This CDR3 contains 15 residues. The CDR3 DNA sequence: TGTGCCAGCAGCCTTACACTCCAGGTTAGCTACGAGCAGTACTTC. It yields the protein CASSLTLQVSYEQYF.

The chain is built from TRBV28 and TRBJ2-5; 8 bases line up with TRBD1. V dropped 7 bases and J dropped 4; count of bases not matched to a gene: 11. The CDR3 runs to 15 residues. The germline V gene encodes CDR1 MDHEN and CDR2 SYDVKM. The CDR3 nucleotides are TGTGCCAGCACCCGCTCAGGGGGCCGGGTAGAGACCCAGTACTTC. This encodes CASTRSGGRVETQYF.